Presented here are 26 T cell receptor beta chains from one specimen sequenced in a study of cytomegalovirus exposure and HLA in healthy donors. Amplification used 60 Vbeta primers and 13 Jbeta primers. Profiled with immunoSEQ multiplex PCR; TCRdb holds only in-frame clones, not every one. The sample yields approximately 91,000 clones, 81% seen once. The sample was PBMCs. All receptors derive from a human donor in good health.

The chain recombines TRBV13 with TRBJ2-7; 8 bases are shared with TRBD2. CDR3 length: 15 residues. Trimming cost V 5 bases and J 5 bases; bases outside gene matches: 11. Germline CDR1 PRHDT, CDR2 FYEKMQ (reference sequence). The CDR3 loop is CASSNWVTSGDEQYF. The CDR3 region has the DNA TGTGCCAGCAGCAACTGGGTAACTAGCGGCGACGAGCAGTACTTC.

The chain recombines TRBV28 with TRBJ2-1, with TRBD2 matching over 11 bases. V was clipped by 6 bases and J by 1 base; unmatched bases: 5. CDR3 size: 16 residues. In germline, CDR1 is MDHEN, CDR2 SYDVKM. The CDR3 is CASSATSGGSYNEQFF. Written as DNA, the CDR3 is TGTGCCAGCAGCGCAACTAGCGGGGGATCCTACAATGAGCAGTTCTTC. The full variable domain, with the rest looked up from reference TRBV28 and TRBJ2-1, is DVKVTQSSRYLVKRTGEKVFLECVQDMDHENMFWYRQDPGLGLRLIYFSYDVKMKEKGDIPEGYSVSREKKERFSLILESASTNQTSMYLCASSATSGGSYNEQFFGPGTRLTVL.

In its sample, this clone was seen once. The rearrangement links TRBV28 to TRBJ2-7, with 8 bases fitting TRBD1. V was pared by 5 bases and J by 1 base, with 7 bases of the junction left unmatched. Germline values: CDR1 MDHEN, CDR2 SYDVKM. The CDR3 is made up of 15 amino acids. The CDR3: CASSPQGGWSYEQYF. CDR3 nucleotides: TGTGCCAGCAGTCCACAGGGGGGTTGGTCCTACGAGCAGTACTTC.

This sequence joins TRBV5-4 and TRBJ2-1; 15 nucleotides match TRBD2. CDR3 size: 17 residues. From germline, CDR1 is SGHNT and CDR2 YYREEE (reference sequence). V lost 3 bases to trimming and J lost 7 bases; unmatched junction nucleotides: 8. CDR3 protein: CASSSGTSGRNSNEQFF. In nucleotides, the CDR3 is TGTGCCAGCAGCTCCGGGACTAGCGGGAGGAATTCGAATGAGCAGTTCTTC.

The J gene is TRBJ2-3, the V gene TRBV5-6, with D possibly matching TRBD2 (6 bases). The CDR3 totals 15 residues. The germline CDR1 and CDR2 sequences are SGHDT and YYEEEE. V dropped 4 bases and J dropped 1 base, with 13 bases sitting between them. CDR3 in amino acids: CASSPRGWGTDTQYF. Written as DNA, the CDR3 is TGTGCCAGCAGCCCGCGGGGTTGGGGCACAGATACGCAGTATTTT.

The chain couples TRBV5-1 to TRBJ1-1, with D perhaps matching TRBD1 (6 bases). This CDR3 is 15 amino acids long. With 4 bases removed from V and 1 base from J, the gap between germline ends came to 14 bases. The germline gives CDR1 SGHRS, CDR2 YFSETQ. The CDR3: CASSRRGGPNTEAFF. The CDR3 region has the DNA TGCGCCAGCAGCCGGAGGGGGGGGCCGAACACTGAAGCTTTCTTT.

This sequence joins TRBV5-6 and TRBJ1-1; D remains ambiguous. The CDR3 runs to 15 residues. Germline V gene lookup returns CDR1 SGHDT and CDR2 YYEEEE. V was clipped by 2 bases and J by 3 bases, with 14 bases between them. The CDR3 sequence: CASSFLGVRDTEAFF. The CDR3 DNA reads TGTGCCAGCAGCTTTTTGGGAGTAAGGGACACTGAAGCTTTCTTT.

This clone was recorded a few times. The V call is TRBV5-1, the J call TRBJ2-7, with D perhaps TRBD2 (6 bases). The germline V gene has CDR1 SGHRS and CDR2 YFSETQ. V lost 5 bases, J lost 0 bases, and 12 bases lay in between. The CDR3 is 14 amino acids. CDR3 coding DNA: TGCGCCAGCAGTTCGATAGCGGCCTCCTACGAGCAGTACTTC. Its protein product is CASSSIAASYEQYF. The full variable domain, completed using reference TRBV5-1 and TRBJ2-7, is KAGVTQTPRYLIKTRGQQVTLSCSPISGHRSVSWYQQTPGQGLQFLFEYFSETQRNKGNFPGRFSGRQFSNSRSEMNVSTLELGDSALYLCASSSIAASYEQYFGPGTRLTVT.

V and J are TRBV20-1 and TRBJ2-7, with D unclear. Trimming stripped 0 bases from V and 7 bases from J, with 7 bases between. Germline CDR1 is DFQATT and CDR2 is SNEGSKA (reference sequence). The CDR3 is 11 residues long. The CDR3 DNA reads as TGCAGTGCTAGAGATAGTTTGGAGCAGTACTTC. Residues: CSARDSLEQYF.

The chain employs TRBV7-2 and TRBJ1-6; no clear D. The germline gives CDR1 SGHTA, CDR2 FQGNSA. The germline V and J ends were trimmed by 6 bases and 8 bases, with 14 bases remaining between them. The CDR3 has 14 amino acids. For the CDR3, the DNA is TGTGCCAGCAGTCCTCAGAGGTGGGATTCACCCCTCCACTTT. The encoded protein is CASSPQRWDSPLHF.

The V gene is TRBV9, the J gene TRBJ1-2, with TRBD1 identical over 7 bases. Germline V CDR1 and CDR2: SGDLS, YYNGEE. This CDR3 is 15 amino acids long. The ends lost 4 bases at V and 0 bases at J; junction bases unmatched: 6. CDR3 coding DNA: TGTGCCAGCAGCTTCCGGACAGGACCTAACTATGGCTACACCTTC. This encodes CASSFRTGPNYGYTF.

Worth noting for this clone: Lacking the conserved final phenylalanine or tryptophan, this CDR3 likely reflects a read error. The chain carries TRBV27 and TRBJ1-5, with 8 positions matching TRBD1. Per germline, CDR1 MNHEY and CDR2 SMNVEV (reference sequence). Germline trimming cut 5 bases from V and 4 bases from J; bases unmatched to any gene: 4. The CDR3 has 14 residues. In DNA form, the CDR3 reads TGTGCCAGCAGTATCGACAGGGGAAATCAGCCCCAGCATCTT. Protein: CASSIDRGNQPQHL.

This clone was seen only a few times. The chain has TRBV28 and TRBJ2-7; 9 bases match TRBD1. Looked up from germline, CDR1 is MDHEN and CDR2 is SYDVKM. With 6 bases clipped from V and 2 bases from J, the junction kept 11 bases outside the gene matches. CDR3 length equals 16 residues. Written as DNA, the CDR3 is TGTGCCAGCAGGGGGACCGGGACAGGGTTCCCCTACGAGCAGTACTTC. It yields the protein CASRGTGTGFPYEQYF.

This sequence joins TRBV4-2 and TRBJ1-3; 10 bases map to TRBD1. V dropped 5 bases and J dropped 4; count of bases not matched to a gene: 5. Looked up from germline, CDR1 is LGHNA and CDR2 is YNFKEQ. The CDR3 extends over 15 amino acids. CDR3 nucleotides: TGTGCCAGCAGCTTTCCGGGACAGGGGGGAAACACCATATATTTT. Translated: CASSFPGQGGNTIYF.

The gene calls are TRBV7-9 and TRBJ1-1, with D perhaps matching TRBD1 (6 bases). Germline lookup yields CDR1 SEHNR and CDR2 FQNEAQ (reference sequence). V lost 5 bases and J 4 bases, leaving 11 bases between the germline ends. The CDR3 runs to 13 residues. The CDR3 sequence: CASSTKGVTEAFF. The CDR3 nucleotides read TGTGCCAGCAGCACTAAGGGGGTCACTGAAGCTTTCTTT.

This chain links TRBV5-4 with TRBJ2-5; 10 positions match TRBD2. The J call is doubtful: the DNA matches TRBJ2-7 better. The CDR3 extends over 16 amino acids. The germline V gene encodes CDR1 SGHNT and CDR2 YYREEE (reference sequence). The CDR3 coding sequence is TGTGCCAGCAGCTTGGGGCTAGCGGGAGACCCCTACGAGCAGTACTTC. As protein: CASSLGLAGDPYEQYF.

This clone was seen once. This chain connects TRBV28 to TRBJ1-5; no definite D call. Trimming pared 8 bases from V and 3 bases from J, leaving 14 bases between. The CDR3 length is 14 residues. Germline V gene data show CDR1 as MDHEN and CDR2 as SYDVKM. For the CDR3, the DNA is TGTGCCAGCCGTCGTTGGGCAATCAATCAGCCCCAGCATTTT. This gives the protein CASRRWAINQPQHF.

The chain is built from TRBV11-2 and TRBJ2-2, with D possibly matching TRBD1 (7 bases). Per the germline V gene, CDR1 is SGHAT and CDR2 is FQNNGV. The V end was cut by 5 bases, the J end by 6 bases, with 16 bases between. The CDR3 length is 15 residues. The CDR3 is CASSPGQGGSGELFF. DNA for the CDR3: TGTGCCAGCAGCCCGGGGCAGGGGGGATCCGGGGAGCTGTTTTTT.

The chain uses TRBV7-9 and TRBJ1-3, with a possible D match to TRBD1 (6 bases). The CDR3 runs to 17 residues. Germline values: CDR1 SEHNR, CDR2 FQNEAQ (reference sequence). The CDR3 spells CGGLAGFGGPSGNTIYF. The CDR3 coding sequence is TGTGGTGGGCTTGCGGGCTTCGGGGGGCCCTCTGGAAACACCATATATTTT.

V and J are TRBV9 and TRBJ2-1, with TRBD1 matching over 7 bases. CDR3 length equals 14 residues. The V gene end was trimmed by 4 bases and the J gene end by 10 bases; junction bases not matched to a gene: 11. Germline-derived CDR1 and CDR2 are SGDLS and YYNGEE. CDR3 sequence reads: CASSTTGELEEQFF. The CDR3 nucleotides are TGTGCCAGCAGCACCACAGGGGAACTGGAAGAGCAGTTCTTC.

The rearrangement uses TRBV9 and TRBJ2-2; 7 bases agree with TRBD2. Germline lookup yields CDR1 SGDLS and CDR2 YYNGEE. This CDR3 is 14 amino acids long. With V trimmed by 4 bases and J by 6 bases, 6 bases remained unmatched. The CDR3 DNA follows: TGTGCCAGCAGCTTGGGAGCGGGGCCCGGGGAGCTGTTTTTT. It specifies CASSLGAGPGELFF.

This sequence joins TRBV2 and TRBJ2-1, with 10 bases aligning to TRBD2. Germline assignment: CDR1 SNHLY and CDR2 FYNNEI. Trimming at V came to 8 bases and at J to 0 bases, leaving 7 bases not matched to a gene. The CDR3 sequence is 16 residues long. This chain's CDR3 is CASDLAGVSSYNEQFF. CDR3 bases: TGTGCCAGCGACCTAGCGGGAGTATCCTCCTACAATGAGCAGTTCTTC.

The chain uses TRBV5-1 and TRBJ2-1, with TRBD2 matching 10 bases. With V trimmed by 0 bases and J by 6 bases, 9 bases remained unmatched. The CDR3 covers 17 residues. From germline, CDR1 is SGHRS and CDR2 YFSETQ. The CDR3 DNA is TGCGCCAGCAGCTTGGGACCGGGACTAGCGAAGCCCAATGAGCAGTTCTTC. This gives the protein CASSLGPGLAKPNEQFF.

This clone has just one count. The chain recombines TRBV5-4 with TRBJ2-7; D possibly corresponds to TRBD1 (6 bases). The CDR3 length is 14 residues. CDR1 is SGHNT, CDR2 YYREEE, per germline (reference sequence). Trimming cost V 0 bases and J 1 base, with 8 bases left between them. The CDR3 sequence: CASSLGTASYEQYF. The DNA of the CDR3 is TGTGCCAGCAGCTTGGGGACAGCTTCCTACGAGCAGTACTTC.

The chain joins TRBV5-1 to TRBJ2-7; a weak D match, TRBD1 (5 bases). The V gene lost 2 bases and the J gene lost 2 bases, with 8 bases spanning the gap. The CDR3 runs 13 residues. The germline CDR1 and CDR2 sequences are SGHRS and YFSETQ. This CDR3 is CASSFGQTYEQYF. In DNA, the CDR3 is TGCGCCAGCAGCTTCGGACAAACCTACGAGCAGTACTTC.

The V call is TRBV7-3, the J call TRBJ2-1; 8 bases are a match to TRBD2. This CDR3 region has 14 residues. V shed 0 bases, J shed 5 bases, and the junction held 0 bases outside the gene matches. Germline CDR1 SGHTA, CDR2 FQGTGA. The CDR3 sequence is CASSLTSGNNEQFF. The CDR3 bases are TGTGCCAGCAGCTTAACTAGCGGGAACAATGAGCAGTTCTTC.